Presented here are 21 T cell receptor beta chains from one specimen sequenced in a study of T cells in localized non-small cell lung cancer. Some clones are missing from TCRdb's copy, which holds only in-frame ones; the method was immunoSEQ multiplex PCR. The sample has under 40,000 clones, over 75% seen once. This specimen was peripheral blood, taken before any cancer treatment. The receptors derive from an older male donor with stage III squamous cell lung carcinoma.

The chain combines TRBV25-1 with TRBJ1-1; D not certain. Germline CDR1 reads MGHDK; CDR2 reads SYGVNS. Between the trimmed V and J ends, which lost 6 bases and 2 bases, there was a span of 10 bases. CDR3 length: 13 residues. The chain's CDR3 is CASRLTGNTEAFF. The CDR3 nucleotides read TGTGCCAGCAGATTAACGGGAAACACTGAAGCTTTCTTT.

The genes are TRBV5-8 and TRBJ1-1; unclear D gene. The CDR3 contains 15 residues. Between the trimmed V and J ends, which lost 3 bases and 0 bases, there was a span of 12 bases. CDR1 and CDR2 (germline): SGHTS, YDEGEE. The CDR3 reads CASSSNRHLNTEAFF. CDR3 bases: TGTGCCAGCAGCTCCAACAGACATTTGAACACTGAAGCTTTCTTT.

This rearrangement joins TRBV7-6 to TRBJ2-5; D is unclear. The CDR3 length is 12 residues. Deletions cut 5 bases from V and 3 bases from J, with 7 bases between. From germline, CDR1 is SGHVS and CDR2 FNYEAQ. The CDR3 DNA reads TGTGCCAGCAGCCTCCCCAAAGAGACCCAGTACTTC. It translates to CASSLPKETQYF.

This clone was seen a single time. The V gene is TRBV6-5, the J gene TRBJ1-2; 11 bases align to TRBD1. Trimming at V came to 4 bases and at J to 4 bases, leaving 5 bases not matched to a gene. This CDR3 is 15 amino acids long. Germline V gene lookup returns CDR1 MNHEY and CDR2 SVGAGI. The CDR3 spells CASSSGQGGPYGYTF. CDR3 nucleotide sequence: TGTGCCAGCAGTTCGGGACAGGGGGGACCCTATGGCTACACCTTC.

This sequence joins TRBV12-2 and TRBJ1-2; TRBD1, the table's D call, lacks a check against the DNA. TRBV12-2 is a documented pseudogene. The CDR3 runs to 18 residues. This CDR3 reads CASRSLRQGQRMSYGYTF. In nucleotides, the CDR3 is TGTGCAAGTCGCTCCCTCAGACAGGGACAGCGGATGAGCTATGGCTACACCTTC.

The V and J genes are TRBV19 and TRBJ1-2, with TRBD1 matching 7 bases. This CDR3 is built from 13 residues. With V trimmed by 5 bases and J by 5 bases, 5 bases remained unmatched. Germline assignment: CDR1 LNHDA and CDR2 SQIVND (reference sequence). CDR3 region: CASSQTGSYGYTF. The CDR3 nucleotides are TGTGCCAGTAGTCAGACAGGGTCTTATGGCTACACCTTC.

The CDR3 DNA is TGTGCCAGTAGTATGCCAGGAGTTATCTATGGCTACACCTTC. It specifies CASSMPGVIYGYTF. This chain joins TRBV19 and TRBJ1-2; D gene uncertain. V lost 3 bases, J lost 4 bases, and 12 bases lay in between. This CDR3 spans 14 amino acids. The germline gives CDR1 LNHDA, CDR2 SQIVND (reference sequence). The whole variable domain, remainder taken from reference TRBV19 and TRBJ1-2, is DGGITQSPKYLFRKEGQNVTLSCEQNLNHDAMYWYRQDPGQGLRLIYYSQIVNDFQKGDIAEGYSVSREKKESFPLTVTSAQKNPTAFYLCASSMPGVIYGYTFGSGTRLTVV.

The chain employs TRBV14 and TRBJ2-1, with 10 bases lining up with TRBD2. After removal of 0 bases from V and 4 bases from J, the junction contained 0 bases not matched to a gene. The CDR3 has 15 residues. The germline V gene encodes CDR1 SGHDN and CDR2 FVKESK. This CDR3 reads CASSQEAGGYNEQFF. The CDR3, as DNA: TGTGCCAGCAGCCAAGAAGCGGGGGGGTACAATGAGCAGTTCTTC.

This clone has only one observation. The genes are TRBV6-6 and TRBJ2-2, with TRBD2 matching 9 bases. J lost 0 bases, V lost 4 bases, and 0 bases had no gene match. The germline CDR1 and CDR2 sequences are MNHNY and SVGAGI (reference sequence). This CDR3 is 15 amino acids long. CDR3 amino acids: CASSLAGANTGELFF. The CDR3, as DNA: TGTGCCAGCAGTTTAGCGGGGGCGAACACCGGGGAGCTGTTTTTT.

In this sample, this clone turned up a few times. The chain employs TRBV11-3 and TRBJ2-1; D gene unclear. The CDR3 totals 13 residues. The germline V gene has CDR1 SGHNT and CDR2 YENEEA. Trimming took 4 bases from V and 5 from J, leaving 9 bases between them. CDR3 region: CASSYYINNEQFF. CDR3 in DNA: TGTGCCAGCAGCTACTACATCAACAATGAGCAGTTCTTC.

The genes are TRBV27 and TRBJ1-2; 7 bases are a match to TRBD1. Germline CDR1 reads MNHEY; CDR2 reads SMNVEV (reference sequence). The CDR3 spans 14 residues. V lost 7 bases, J lost 4 bases, and 9 bases stayed unmatched. CDR3 sequence (DNA): TGTGCCAGCAAAGGAGGGGGCAGCGTCTATGGCTACACCTTC. This translates into CASKGGGSVYGYTF.

V usage is TRBV27 and J usage is TRBJ2-7; D is perhaps TRBD2 (5 bases). Trimming removed 2 bases from V and 0 bases from J, with 5 bases in between. This CDR3 contains 13 residues. CDR1 MNHEY and CDR2 SMNVEV come from the germline V gene (reference sequence). CDR3 DNA: TGTGCCAGCAGTTTAGACTACTCCTACGAGCAGTACTTC. It yields the protein CASSLDYSYEQYF.

This clone was detected only a few times. The rearrangement uses TRBV21-1 and TRBJ2-7; TRBD2 reflects the table's D call only, with no check against the DNA. TRBV21-1 is described as a pseudogene. This CDR3 is built from 14 residues. CDR3 nucleotides: TGTGCCAGCAGCAAGGGGGGGCAGCCCTACGAGCAGTACTTC. Translated, it gives CASSKGGQPYEQYF.

The rearrangement uses TRBV5-1 and TRBJ1-4; D gene uncertain. V lost 4 bases to trimming and J lost 6 bases, with 10 bases between them. Germline V gene sequence: CDR1 SGHRS, CDR2 YFSETQ. The CDR3 spans 13 residues. CDR3 nucleotides: TGCGCCAGCAGCCAAGACGCGGATGAAAAACTGTTTTTT. Its protein product is CASSQDADEKLFF. The whole variable domain, remainder taken from reference TRBV5-1 and TRBJ1-4, is KAGVTQTPRYLIKTRGQQVTLSCSPISGHRSVSWYQQTPGQGLQFLFEYFSETQRNKGNFPGRFSGRQFSNSRSEMNVSTLELGDSALYLCASSQDADEKLFFGSGTQLSVL.

The V gene is TRBV5-8, the J gene TRBJ2-1; D not resolved. V gave up 6 bases and J gave up 0 bases, with 4 bases separating them. CDR1 and CDR2 from the germline V gene are SGHTS and YDEGEE. The CDR3 runs to 12 residues. Here the CDR3 reads CASTFSYNEQFF. Written as DNA, the CDR3 is TGTGCCAGCACCTTCTCCTACAATGAGCAGTTCTTC.

This clone was observed a few times. V gene TRBV19 combines with J gene TRBJ2-3; TRBD2 agrees at 9 bases. The CDR3 runs to 18 residues. Germline V gene data show CDR1 as LNHDA and CDR2 as SQIVND (reference sequence). The junction had 13 bases not matched to a gene; V was cut back by 5 bases and J by 1 base. The CDR3 region is CASSALAGPSVGTDTQYF. CDR3 in DNA: TGTGCCAGTAGTGCTCTAGCGGGGCCGAGTGTGGGCACAGATACGCAGTATTTT. Filled out from reference TRBV19 and TRBJ2-3, the complete variable domain reads DGGITQSPKYLFRKEGQNVTLSCEQNLNHDAMYWYRQDPGQGLRLIYYSQIVNDFQKGDIAEGYSVSREKKESFPLTVTSAQKNPTAFYLCASSALAGPSVGTDTQYFGPGTRLTVL.

The chain couples TRBV7-9 to TRBJ2-6; D gene unclear. Germline V CDR1 and CDR2: SEHNR, FQNEAQ (reference sequence). The CDR3 is made up of 15 amino acids. V lost 5 bases, J lost 2 bases, and 10 bases lay in between. CDR3 region: CASSIASAGANVLTF. CDR3 bases: TGTGCCAGCAGCATTGCCAGTGCTGGGGCCAACGTCCTGACTTTC.

The chain uses TRBV28 and TRBJ2-5; D is possibly TRBD1 or TRBD2 (5 bases each). Deletions cut 8 bases from V and 4 bases from J, with 5 bases between. CDR1 and CDR2 (germline): MDHEN, SYDVKM. The CDR3 loop spans 10 amino acids. The CDR3 loop reads CASGGETQYF. CDR3 DNA sequence: TGTGCCAGCGGGGGAGAGACCCAGTACTTC.

The rearrangement uses TRBV5-4 and TRBJ2-1; 10 nucleotides agree with TRBD2. With 4 bases clipped from V and 7 bases from J, the junction kept 14 bases outside the gene matches. The CDR3 is 17 amino acids. CDR1 and CDR2 from the germline V gene are SGHNT and YYREEE (reference sequence). CDR3 bases: TGTGCCAGCAGCCCGGCGGCTAGCGGGGGCCTTGGGAATGAGCAGTTCTTC. Residues: CASSPAASGGLGNEQFF. Using reference TRBV5-4 and TRBJ2-1 for the parts outside the CDR3, the full variable domain is ETGVTQSPTHLIKTRGQQVTLRCSSQSGHNTVSWYQQALGQGPQFIFQYYREEENGRGNFPPRFSGLQFPNYSSELNVNALELDDSALYLCASSPAASGGLGNEQFFGPGTRLTVL.

This clone was observed a handful of times. The chain joins TRBV2 to TRBJ2-2; tentative D call: TRBD1 (5 bases). Germline values: CDR1 SNHLY, CDR2 FYNNEI. V was clipped by 5 bases and J by 1 base, with 8 bases between them. The CDR3 runs to 14 residues. The CDR3 DNA reads as TGTGCCAGCAGTTTTACAGGGAACACCGGGGAGCTGTTTTTT. It encodes CASSFTGNTGELFF.

V is TRBV7-9 and J is TRBJ2-3, with D perhaps TRBD2 (5 bases). This CDR3 has 15 amino acids. V lost 1 base, J lost 5 bases, and 13 bases lay in between. Per the germline V gene, CDR1 is SEHNR and CDR2 is FQNEAQ (reference sequence). This CDR3 is CASSLDGVLRDTQYF. In nucleotides, the CDR3 is TGTGCCAGCAGCTTAGACGGGGTCCTCAGAGATACGCAGTATTTT. The variable domain in full, completed from reference TRBV7-9 and TRBJ2-3, reads DTGVSQNPRHKITKRGQNVTFRCDPISEHNRLYWYRQTLGQGPEFLTYFQNEAQLEKSRLLSDRFSAERPKGSFSTLEIQRTEQGDSAMYLCASSLDGVLRDTQYFGPGTRLTVL.